This TCR beta chain is drawn from a study of vaccination and CD4 T cells after COVID-19. Sample treatment: roughly ten-day PBMC culture with coronavirus spike peptide pools or control peptides (ViraFEST assay). Per the germline V gene, CDR1 is MDHEN and CDR2 is SYDVKM. This CDR3 is 15 amino acids long. Trimming cost V 3 bases and J 4 bases; bases outside gene matches: 4. Note on this clonotype: No antigen is known for it.

The study sequenced cultured CD4+ T cell DNA using the Oncomine TCR Beta short-read assay. In TCRdb, the PCR reads were re-called with MiXCR into one record per CDR3 protein. The table has 5,500 to 8,000 distinct CDR3 sequences, about three quarters seen once. This rearrangement joins TRBV28 to TRBJ2-1; 9 bases fit TRBD2. Sequencing was performed on CD4+ T cells from blood, cultured in vitro. This clonotype was sampled from a human donor who had recovered from COVID-19. The CDR3 DNA sequence: TGTGCCAGCAGTTTGGCTAGCGGGATTTACAATGAGCAGTTCTTC. This translates into CASSLASGIYNEQFF.